This T cell receptor (beta chain) was observed in a study of beta chain features in type 1 diabetes. Study results and caveats: It was not settled here whether HLA type affects TCRB rearrangement.

Expressed TCRB transcripts were sequenced after all isolated RNA was converted to cDNA. Read counts averaged roughly 3.5 million for samples of naive, central memory and regulatory T cells. Produced via immunoSEQ multiplex PCR; TCRdb's table is partial and in-frame only. This sample has around 400,000 clones, with roughly 15% found just once. The germline V gene encodes CDR1 MDHEN and CDR2 SYDVKM. This CDR3 spans 14 amino acids. V dropped 5 bases and J dropped 5; count of bases not matched to a gene: 5. This clone was seen a few times. Its antigen is undetermined. In the same sample, other DNA sequences code for this CDR3.

Source material: naive CD4+ T cells from blood. The source of this sequence is a woman younger than 35 in good health. The chain is built from TRBV28 and TRBJ1-2; 10 bases map to TRBD1. CDR3 loop: CASSPGQGRYGYTF. In DNA form, the CDR3 reads TGTGCCAGCAGTCCGGGACAGGGGAGGTATGGCTACACCTTC.